A single sample is the source of the 3 T cell receptor beta chains below, sequenced in a study of human T cells and chemical hapten exposure. Sequencing started from total RNA isolated from unfractionated whole blood. MiXCR, applied by TCRdb to the 5' RACE reads, yields one record per CDR3 protein. Among roughly 81,000 distinct CDR3 sequences listed, less than 20% were seen once. All receptors derive from a female donor in good health.

This clonotype was recorded a few times. V is TRBV3-1 and J is TRBJ2-2, with 7 nucleotides matching TRBD1. This CDR3 is 15 amino acids long. After removal of 2 bases from V and 7 bases from J, the junction contained 7 bases not matched to a gene. Germline values: CDR1 LGHDT, CDR2 YNNKEL (reference sequence). CDR3 sequence reads: CASSQRQGYGGELFF. The CDR3 nucleotides read TGTGCCAGCAGCCAAAGACAGGGTTATGGCGGGGAGCTGTTTTTT.

This clonotype was counted between two and nine times. V and J are TRBV10-3 and TRBJ1-2; possibly TRBD1 for D (6 bases). Trimming stripped 7 bases from V and 5 bases from J, with 14 bases between. The germline V gene encodes CDR1 ENHRY and CDR2 SYGVKD. The CDR3 extends over 13 amino acids. The CDR3 sequence is CAITGGQEYGYTF. DNA for the CDR3: TGTGCCATCACGGGGGGGCAGGAGTATGGCTACACCTTC.

The V call is TRBV13, the J call TRBJ2-2; a weak D match, TRBD1 (5 bases). The V gene's germline CDR1 is PRHDT and CDR2 FYEKMQ (reference sequence). The CDR3 contains 18 residues. Trimming shortened V by 2 bases and J by 6 bases, and 22 bases separated the two germline ends. The CDR3: CASSLWGRAQASAGELFF. As DNA, the CDR3 is TGTGCCAGCAGCTTATGGGGCAGGGCCCAAGCTTCGGCCGGGGAGCTGTTTTTT.